This TCR beta chain appears in the sequencing data of a study of OX40 agonist ivuxolimab in advanced cancers. Whole-study results and caveats: In the 0.1 to 3.0 mg/kg range, CD4+ and CD8+ blood T cells had expanded clonally by week 6. Expanded clones were, on average, more numerous in CD8+ T cells than in CD4+.

Sequenced by immunoSEQ multiplex PCR; TCRdb stores in-frame clones only, minus some. The table lists about 61,000 clones, 75% to 90% of them singletons, with about 0.6% in the top ten. V shed 7 bases and J shed 7 bases, with 23 bases lying between them. This CDR3 comprises 16 residues. The germline V gene has CDR1 LNHDA and CDR2 SQIVND (reference sequence). Worth noting for this clone: Its antigen remains unidentified.

The chain is built from TRBV19 and TRBJ1-5; possibly TRBD1 for D (6 bases). Sequenced material: CD4+ or CD8+ T cells sorted from blood, taken in a trial of the OX40 agonist ivuxolimab. This sequence was found in an adult with an advanced solid tumor such as melanoma, head and neck, liver or kidney cancer. CDR3 residues: CASTSRYRDITQPQHF. CDR3 nucleotide sequence: TGTGCCAGTACCTCCCGGTACAGGGATATTACCCAGCCCCAGCATTTT.